This entry lists 7 T cell receptor beta chains sequenced from one sample in a study of blood T cells in healthy people across ages. A second PCR, run for 7 to 11 cycles, used a sample-barcoded 5' primer plus a J-beta primer mix. TCRdb passed the 5' RACE reads through MiXCR, listing each CDR3 protein once. Of roughly 900,000 distinct CDR3 sequences listed, around 26% are singletons. Input material: blood. The receptors were gathered from a woman older than 75 in good health.

This clonotype has a count of ten or more. The chain combines TRBV5-1 with TRBJ2-1; 9 bases line up with TRBD2. J gave up 9 bases and V 4 bases, and 8 bases lay outside the gene matches. The CDR3 consists of 14 residues. Germline V CDR1 and CDR2: SGHRS, YFSETQ. The CDR3 nucleotides read TGCGCCAGCAGCACGCGGGGGGGCCATCCTGAGCAGTTCTTC. Translation: CASSTRGGHPEQFF. Full variable domain (remainder filled in from reference TRBV5-1 and TRBJ2-1): KAGVTQTPRYLIKTRGQQVTLSCSPISGHRSVSWYQQTPGQGLQFLFEYFSETQRNKGNFPGRFSGRQFSNSRSEMNVSTLELGDSALYLCASSTRGGHPEQFFGPGTRLTVL.

This clonotype occurred many times. Written as DNA, the CDR3 is TGCAGTGCTAGTAGGGTGGGAGAGACCCAGTACTTC. Translation gives CSASRVGETQYF. The chain joins TRBV20-1 to TRBJ2-5, with no clear D. In germline, CDR1 is DFQATT, CDR2 SNEGSKA (reference sequence). Deletions cut 3 bases from V and 4 bases from J, with 9 bases between. The CDR3 covers 12 residues.

This clonotype was recorded a few times. The V and J genes are TRBV20-1 and TRBJ2-5, with TRBD1 as a possible D gene (6 bases). V shed 0 bases and J shed 5 bases, with 13 bases lying between them. This CDR3 has 14 residues. Germline values: CDR1 DFQATT, CDR2 SNEGSKA (reference sequence). The CDR3 sequence is CSAREQRGWETQYF. The CDR3 DNA follows: TGCAGTGCTAGAGAGCAGAGGGGGTGGGAGACCCAGTACTTC.

This clonotype was seen only a few times. This rearrangement joins TRBV6-5 to TRBJ2-1; D possibly matches TRBD1 or TRBD2 (6 bases each). The CDR3 is 16 residues long. Per germline, CDR1 MNHEY and CDR2 SVGAGI. V lost 6 bases to trimming and J lost 0 bases, with 15 bases between them. Here the CDR3 DNA reads TGTGCCAGCAGAACTCGAGGGGGGAGCTCCTACAATGAGCAGTTCTTC. It translates to CASRTRGGSSYNEQFF.

Turning to this clonotype: A much more abundant neighbour one base away suggests this may be a read error. The rearrangement uses TRBV5-1 and TRBJ2-1; TRBD1 aligns across 10 bases. Judging by the DNA end, TRBJ2-7 fits better; the J call may be wrong. The CDR3 is made up of 15 amino acids. CDR1 and CDR2 from the germline V gene are SGHRS and YFSETQ. CDR3 sequence (DNA): TGCGCCAGCAGCCCGGGACAGGGGCCCTACAATGAGCAGTACTTC. Encoded protein: CASSPGQGPYNEQYF.

This clonotype was found a few times. A much larger clonotype is one base distant, so this may be a read error. The rearrangement links TRBV7-2 to TRBJ2-1; 7 bases map to TRBD2. From germline, CDR1 is SGHTA and CDR2 FQGNSA. The CDR3 runs 16 residues. J gave up 13 bases and V 0 bases, and 15 bases lay outside the gene matches. CDR3 amino acids: CASSLAGLAVQETQFF. In nucleotides, the CDR3 is TGTGCCAGCAGCTTAGCTGGGCTAGCGGTACAAGAGACCCAGTTCTTC.

This clonotype was detected many times. J is TRBJ2-5 and V is TRBV4-2, with D possibly being TRBD1 or TRBD2 (6 bases each). The CDR3 covers 16 residues. Germline V gene data show CDR1 as LGHNA and CDR2 as YNFKEQ. V was pared by 4 bases and J by 5 bases, with 20 bases between. CDR3 bases: TGTGCCAGCAGCCGAGGGGGTCCCCTAGCGTCCGAGACCCAGTACTTC. It encodes CASSRGGPLASETQYF.